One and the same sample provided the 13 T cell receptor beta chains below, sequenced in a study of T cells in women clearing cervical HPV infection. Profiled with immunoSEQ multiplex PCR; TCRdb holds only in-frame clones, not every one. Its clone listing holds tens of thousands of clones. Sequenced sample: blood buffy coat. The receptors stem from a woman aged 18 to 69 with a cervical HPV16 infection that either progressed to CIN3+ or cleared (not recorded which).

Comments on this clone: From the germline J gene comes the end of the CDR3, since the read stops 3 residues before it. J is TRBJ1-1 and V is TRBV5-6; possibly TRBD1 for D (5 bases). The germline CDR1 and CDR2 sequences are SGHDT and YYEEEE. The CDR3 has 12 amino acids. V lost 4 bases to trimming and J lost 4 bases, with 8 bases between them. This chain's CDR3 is CASSGGSTEAFF. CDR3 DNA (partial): TGTGCCAGCAGCGGGGGGAGCACTGAA.

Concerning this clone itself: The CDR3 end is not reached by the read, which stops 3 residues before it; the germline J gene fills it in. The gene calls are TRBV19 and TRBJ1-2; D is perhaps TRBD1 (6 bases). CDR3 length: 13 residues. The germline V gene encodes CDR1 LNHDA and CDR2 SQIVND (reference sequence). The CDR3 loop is CASNREDNYAYTF. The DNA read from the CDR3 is TGTGCCAGTAACAGGGAGGACAATTACGCG. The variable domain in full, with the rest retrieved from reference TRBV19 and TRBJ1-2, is DGGITQSPKYLFRKEGQNVTLSCEQNLNHDAMYWYRQDPGQGLRLIYYSQIVNDFQKGDIAEGYSVSREKKESFPLTVTSAQKNPTAFYLCASNREDNYAYTFGSGTRLTVV.

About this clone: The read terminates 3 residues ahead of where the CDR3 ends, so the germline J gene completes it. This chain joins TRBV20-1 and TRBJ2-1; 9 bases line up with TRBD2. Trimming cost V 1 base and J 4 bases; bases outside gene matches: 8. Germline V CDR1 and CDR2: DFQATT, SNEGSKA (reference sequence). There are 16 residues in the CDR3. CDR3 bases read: TGCAGTGCTAGAGGGAACAATGCGGGAGGGTACAATGAG. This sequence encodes CSARGNNAGGYNE. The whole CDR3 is CSARGNNAGGYNEQFF.

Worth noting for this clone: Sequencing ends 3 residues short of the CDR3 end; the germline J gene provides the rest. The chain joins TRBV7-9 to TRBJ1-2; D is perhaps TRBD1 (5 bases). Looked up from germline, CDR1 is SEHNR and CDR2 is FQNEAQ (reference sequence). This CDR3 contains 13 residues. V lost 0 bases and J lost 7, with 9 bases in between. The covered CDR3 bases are TGTGCCAGCAGCTTAGCAGGGGATGCTGGC. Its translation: CASSLAGDAG. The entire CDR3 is CASSLAGDAGYTF.

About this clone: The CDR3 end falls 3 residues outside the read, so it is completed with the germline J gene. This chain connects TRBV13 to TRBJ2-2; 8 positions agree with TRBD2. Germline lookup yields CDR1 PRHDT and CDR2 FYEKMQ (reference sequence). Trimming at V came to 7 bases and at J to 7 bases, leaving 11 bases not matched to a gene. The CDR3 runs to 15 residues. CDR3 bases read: TGTGCCAGCAAAATATCGGGAGGGGCGGTCGGGGAG. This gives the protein CASKISGGAVGE. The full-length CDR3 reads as CASKISGGAVGELFF.

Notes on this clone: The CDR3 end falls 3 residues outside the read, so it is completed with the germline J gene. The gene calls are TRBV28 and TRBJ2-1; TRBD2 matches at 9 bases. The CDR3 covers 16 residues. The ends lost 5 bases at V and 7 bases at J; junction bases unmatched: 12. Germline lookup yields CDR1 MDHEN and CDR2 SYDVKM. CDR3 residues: CASSRLLAGGPNEQFF. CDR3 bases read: TGTGCCAGCAGTCGCCTCTTGGCGGGAGGGCCTAATGAG. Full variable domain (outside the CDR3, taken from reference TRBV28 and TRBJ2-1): DVKVTQSSRYLVKRTGEKVFLECVQDMDHENMFWYRQDPGLGLRLIYFSYDVKMKEKGDIPEGYSVSREKKERFSLILESASTNQTSMYLCASSRLLAGGPNEQFFGPGTRLTVL.

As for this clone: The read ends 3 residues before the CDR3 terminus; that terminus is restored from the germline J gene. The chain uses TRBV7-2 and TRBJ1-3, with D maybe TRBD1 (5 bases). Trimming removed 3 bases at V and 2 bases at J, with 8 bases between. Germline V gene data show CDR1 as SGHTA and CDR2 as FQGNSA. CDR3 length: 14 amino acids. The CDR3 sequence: CASSLRGPGNTIYF. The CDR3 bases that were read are TGTGCCAGCAGCTTGAGGGGCCCTGGAAACACC.

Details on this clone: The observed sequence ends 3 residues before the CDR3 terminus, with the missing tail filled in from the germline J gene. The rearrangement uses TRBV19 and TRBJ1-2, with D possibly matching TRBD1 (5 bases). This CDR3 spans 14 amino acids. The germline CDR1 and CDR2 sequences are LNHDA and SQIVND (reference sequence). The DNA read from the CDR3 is TGTGCCAGTAGCAGGGAGGGGTATAAGGATGAC. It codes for CASSREGYKDD. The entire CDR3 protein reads CASSREGYKDDYTF. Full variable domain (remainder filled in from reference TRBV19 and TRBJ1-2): DGGITQSPKYLFRKEGQNVTLSCEQNLNHDAMYWYRQDPGQGLRLIYYSQIVNDFQKGDIAEGYSVSREKKESFPLTVTSAQKNPTAFYLCASSREGYKDDYTFGSGTRLTVV.

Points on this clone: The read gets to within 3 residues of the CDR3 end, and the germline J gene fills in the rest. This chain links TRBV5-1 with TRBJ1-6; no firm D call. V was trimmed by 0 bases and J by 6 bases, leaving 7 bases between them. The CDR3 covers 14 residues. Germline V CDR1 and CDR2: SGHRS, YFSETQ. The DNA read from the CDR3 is TGCGCCAGCAGCTTGGAGGGCACTAATTCACCC. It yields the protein CASSLEGTNSP. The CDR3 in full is CASSLEGTNSPLHF.

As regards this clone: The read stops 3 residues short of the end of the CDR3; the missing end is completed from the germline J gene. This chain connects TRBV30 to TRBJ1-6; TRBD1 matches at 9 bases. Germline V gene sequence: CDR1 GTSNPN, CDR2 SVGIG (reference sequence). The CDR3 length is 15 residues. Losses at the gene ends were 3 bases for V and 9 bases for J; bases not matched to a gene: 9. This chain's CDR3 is CAWRVGDRDRSPLHF. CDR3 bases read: TGTGCCTGGAGAGTAGGGGACAGGGACCGTTCACCC.

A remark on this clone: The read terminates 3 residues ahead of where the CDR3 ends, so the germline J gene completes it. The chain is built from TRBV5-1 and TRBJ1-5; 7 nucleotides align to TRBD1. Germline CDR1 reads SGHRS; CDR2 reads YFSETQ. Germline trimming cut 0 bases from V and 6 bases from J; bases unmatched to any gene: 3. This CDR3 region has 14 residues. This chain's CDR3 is CASSLEGGSQPQHF. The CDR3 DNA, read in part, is TGCGCCAGCAGCTTGGAAGGGGGCAGTCAGCCC.

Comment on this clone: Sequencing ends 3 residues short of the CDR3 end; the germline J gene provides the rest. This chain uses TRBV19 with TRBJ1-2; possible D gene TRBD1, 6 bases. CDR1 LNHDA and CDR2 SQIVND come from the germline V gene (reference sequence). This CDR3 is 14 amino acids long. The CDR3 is CASSISTTGWDYTF. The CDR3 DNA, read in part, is TGTGCCAGTAGTATATCCACGACAGGCTGGGAC.

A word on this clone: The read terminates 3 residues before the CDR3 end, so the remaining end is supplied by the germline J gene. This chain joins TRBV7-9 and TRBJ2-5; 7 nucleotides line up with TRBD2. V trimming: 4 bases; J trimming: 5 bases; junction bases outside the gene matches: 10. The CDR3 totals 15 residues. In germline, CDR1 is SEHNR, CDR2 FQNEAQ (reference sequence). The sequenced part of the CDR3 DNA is TGTGCCAGCAGCTCAGGACTAGTCCTGAGGGAGACC. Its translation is CASSSGLVLRET. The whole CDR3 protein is CASSSGLVLRETQYF. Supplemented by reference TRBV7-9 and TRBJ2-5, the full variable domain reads DTGVSQNPRHKITKRGQNVTFRCDPISEHNRLYWYRQTLGQGPEFLTYFQNEAQLEKSRLLSDRFSAERPKGSFSTLEIQRTEQGDSAMYLCASSSGLVLRETQYFGPGTRLLVL.